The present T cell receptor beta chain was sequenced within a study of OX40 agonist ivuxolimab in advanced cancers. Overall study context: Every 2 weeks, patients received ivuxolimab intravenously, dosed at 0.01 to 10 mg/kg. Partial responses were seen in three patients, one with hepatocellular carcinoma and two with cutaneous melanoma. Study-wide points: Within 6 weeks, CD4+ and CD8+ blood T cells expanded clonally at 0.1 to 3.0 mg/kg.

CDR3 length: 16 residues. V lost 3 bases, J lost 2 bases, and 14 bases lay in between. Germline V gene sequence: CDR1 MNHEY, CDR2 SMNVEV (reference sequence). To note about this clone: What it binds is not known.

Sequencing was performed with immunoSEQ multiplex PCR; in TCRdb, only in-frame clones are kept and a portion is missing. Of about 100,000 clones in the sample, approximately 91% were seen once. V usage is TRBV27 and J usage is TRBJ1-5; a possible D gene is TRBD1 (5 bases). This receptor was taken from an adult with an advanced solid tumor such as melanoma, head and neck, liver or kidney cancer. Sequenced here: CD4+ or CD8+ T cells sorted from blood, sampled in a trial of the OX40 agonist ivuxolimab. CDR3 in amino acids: CASSFSQGRGNQPQHF. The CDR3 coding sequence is TGTGCCAGCAGTTTTTCCCAGGGCCGCGGCAATCAGCCCCAGCATTTT.